This T cell receptor (beta chain) originates from a study of monozygotic twins with inflammatory bowel disease. The unique tags termed UMIs, each holding a 6-nucleotide sample barcode, were added by means of template switching. TCRdb reprocessed the 5' RACE reads, keeping one entry per CDR3 protein, no DNA. Its table lists some 210,000 distinct CDR3 sequences. Germline assignment: CDR1 DFQATT and CDR2 SNEGSKA (reference sequence). The CDR3 extends over 15 amino acids. The chain joins TRBV20-1 to TRBJ2-3; the D call of TRBD1 rests on TCRdb alone, since no DNA is present to check it. This receptor was taken from a human donor with ulcerative colitis or Crohn's disease, or a healthy co-twin of an affected twin (not recorded which). Sequencing was done on a sample of blood. Here the CDR3 reads CSASRTGKSTDTQYF.